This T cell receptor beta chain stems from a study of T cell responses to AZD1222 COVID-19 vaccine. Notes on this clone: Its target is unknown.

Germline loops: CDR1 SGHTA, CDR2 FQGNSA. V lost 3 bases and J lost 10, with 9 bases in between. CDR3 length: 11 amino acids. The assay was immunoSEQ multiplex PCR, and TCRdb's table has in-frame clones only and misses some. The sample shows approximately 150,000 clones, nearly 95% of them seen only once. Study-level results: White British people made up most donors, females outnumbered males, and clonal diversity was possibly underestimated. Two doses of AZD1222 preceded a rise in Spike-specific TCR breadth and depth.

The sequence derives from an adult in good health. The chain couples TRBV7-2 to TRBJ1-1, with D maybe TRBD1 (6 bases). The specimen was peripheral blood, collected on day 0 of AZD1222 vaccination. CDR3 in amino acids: CASSLGAGAFF. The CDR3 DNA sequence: TGTGCCAGCAGCTTGGGGGCGGGAGCTTTCTTT.